This T cell receptor beta chain came from a study of T cells after somatic rescue of genetic block. TCRdb's copy holds only in-frame clones and misses some; the assay was immunoSEQ multiplex PCR. The sample lists 15,000 or so clones; about 70% were seen once. Trimming shortened V by 1 base and J by 6 bases, and 10 bases separated the two germline ends. There are 13 residues in the CDR3. Germline V lookup: CDR1 MNHNY, CDR2 SVGAGI (reference sequence). The chain has TRBV6-6 and TRBJ2-7; D is possibly TRBD2 (6 bases). Sequences were obtained from peripheral blood mononuclear cells (PBMCs). This TCR derives from a man in his late teens or twenties. The CDR3 region is CASSYFPGAEQYF. For the CDR3, the DNA is TGTGCCAGCAGTTACTTTCCGGGAGCCGAGCAGTACTTC.